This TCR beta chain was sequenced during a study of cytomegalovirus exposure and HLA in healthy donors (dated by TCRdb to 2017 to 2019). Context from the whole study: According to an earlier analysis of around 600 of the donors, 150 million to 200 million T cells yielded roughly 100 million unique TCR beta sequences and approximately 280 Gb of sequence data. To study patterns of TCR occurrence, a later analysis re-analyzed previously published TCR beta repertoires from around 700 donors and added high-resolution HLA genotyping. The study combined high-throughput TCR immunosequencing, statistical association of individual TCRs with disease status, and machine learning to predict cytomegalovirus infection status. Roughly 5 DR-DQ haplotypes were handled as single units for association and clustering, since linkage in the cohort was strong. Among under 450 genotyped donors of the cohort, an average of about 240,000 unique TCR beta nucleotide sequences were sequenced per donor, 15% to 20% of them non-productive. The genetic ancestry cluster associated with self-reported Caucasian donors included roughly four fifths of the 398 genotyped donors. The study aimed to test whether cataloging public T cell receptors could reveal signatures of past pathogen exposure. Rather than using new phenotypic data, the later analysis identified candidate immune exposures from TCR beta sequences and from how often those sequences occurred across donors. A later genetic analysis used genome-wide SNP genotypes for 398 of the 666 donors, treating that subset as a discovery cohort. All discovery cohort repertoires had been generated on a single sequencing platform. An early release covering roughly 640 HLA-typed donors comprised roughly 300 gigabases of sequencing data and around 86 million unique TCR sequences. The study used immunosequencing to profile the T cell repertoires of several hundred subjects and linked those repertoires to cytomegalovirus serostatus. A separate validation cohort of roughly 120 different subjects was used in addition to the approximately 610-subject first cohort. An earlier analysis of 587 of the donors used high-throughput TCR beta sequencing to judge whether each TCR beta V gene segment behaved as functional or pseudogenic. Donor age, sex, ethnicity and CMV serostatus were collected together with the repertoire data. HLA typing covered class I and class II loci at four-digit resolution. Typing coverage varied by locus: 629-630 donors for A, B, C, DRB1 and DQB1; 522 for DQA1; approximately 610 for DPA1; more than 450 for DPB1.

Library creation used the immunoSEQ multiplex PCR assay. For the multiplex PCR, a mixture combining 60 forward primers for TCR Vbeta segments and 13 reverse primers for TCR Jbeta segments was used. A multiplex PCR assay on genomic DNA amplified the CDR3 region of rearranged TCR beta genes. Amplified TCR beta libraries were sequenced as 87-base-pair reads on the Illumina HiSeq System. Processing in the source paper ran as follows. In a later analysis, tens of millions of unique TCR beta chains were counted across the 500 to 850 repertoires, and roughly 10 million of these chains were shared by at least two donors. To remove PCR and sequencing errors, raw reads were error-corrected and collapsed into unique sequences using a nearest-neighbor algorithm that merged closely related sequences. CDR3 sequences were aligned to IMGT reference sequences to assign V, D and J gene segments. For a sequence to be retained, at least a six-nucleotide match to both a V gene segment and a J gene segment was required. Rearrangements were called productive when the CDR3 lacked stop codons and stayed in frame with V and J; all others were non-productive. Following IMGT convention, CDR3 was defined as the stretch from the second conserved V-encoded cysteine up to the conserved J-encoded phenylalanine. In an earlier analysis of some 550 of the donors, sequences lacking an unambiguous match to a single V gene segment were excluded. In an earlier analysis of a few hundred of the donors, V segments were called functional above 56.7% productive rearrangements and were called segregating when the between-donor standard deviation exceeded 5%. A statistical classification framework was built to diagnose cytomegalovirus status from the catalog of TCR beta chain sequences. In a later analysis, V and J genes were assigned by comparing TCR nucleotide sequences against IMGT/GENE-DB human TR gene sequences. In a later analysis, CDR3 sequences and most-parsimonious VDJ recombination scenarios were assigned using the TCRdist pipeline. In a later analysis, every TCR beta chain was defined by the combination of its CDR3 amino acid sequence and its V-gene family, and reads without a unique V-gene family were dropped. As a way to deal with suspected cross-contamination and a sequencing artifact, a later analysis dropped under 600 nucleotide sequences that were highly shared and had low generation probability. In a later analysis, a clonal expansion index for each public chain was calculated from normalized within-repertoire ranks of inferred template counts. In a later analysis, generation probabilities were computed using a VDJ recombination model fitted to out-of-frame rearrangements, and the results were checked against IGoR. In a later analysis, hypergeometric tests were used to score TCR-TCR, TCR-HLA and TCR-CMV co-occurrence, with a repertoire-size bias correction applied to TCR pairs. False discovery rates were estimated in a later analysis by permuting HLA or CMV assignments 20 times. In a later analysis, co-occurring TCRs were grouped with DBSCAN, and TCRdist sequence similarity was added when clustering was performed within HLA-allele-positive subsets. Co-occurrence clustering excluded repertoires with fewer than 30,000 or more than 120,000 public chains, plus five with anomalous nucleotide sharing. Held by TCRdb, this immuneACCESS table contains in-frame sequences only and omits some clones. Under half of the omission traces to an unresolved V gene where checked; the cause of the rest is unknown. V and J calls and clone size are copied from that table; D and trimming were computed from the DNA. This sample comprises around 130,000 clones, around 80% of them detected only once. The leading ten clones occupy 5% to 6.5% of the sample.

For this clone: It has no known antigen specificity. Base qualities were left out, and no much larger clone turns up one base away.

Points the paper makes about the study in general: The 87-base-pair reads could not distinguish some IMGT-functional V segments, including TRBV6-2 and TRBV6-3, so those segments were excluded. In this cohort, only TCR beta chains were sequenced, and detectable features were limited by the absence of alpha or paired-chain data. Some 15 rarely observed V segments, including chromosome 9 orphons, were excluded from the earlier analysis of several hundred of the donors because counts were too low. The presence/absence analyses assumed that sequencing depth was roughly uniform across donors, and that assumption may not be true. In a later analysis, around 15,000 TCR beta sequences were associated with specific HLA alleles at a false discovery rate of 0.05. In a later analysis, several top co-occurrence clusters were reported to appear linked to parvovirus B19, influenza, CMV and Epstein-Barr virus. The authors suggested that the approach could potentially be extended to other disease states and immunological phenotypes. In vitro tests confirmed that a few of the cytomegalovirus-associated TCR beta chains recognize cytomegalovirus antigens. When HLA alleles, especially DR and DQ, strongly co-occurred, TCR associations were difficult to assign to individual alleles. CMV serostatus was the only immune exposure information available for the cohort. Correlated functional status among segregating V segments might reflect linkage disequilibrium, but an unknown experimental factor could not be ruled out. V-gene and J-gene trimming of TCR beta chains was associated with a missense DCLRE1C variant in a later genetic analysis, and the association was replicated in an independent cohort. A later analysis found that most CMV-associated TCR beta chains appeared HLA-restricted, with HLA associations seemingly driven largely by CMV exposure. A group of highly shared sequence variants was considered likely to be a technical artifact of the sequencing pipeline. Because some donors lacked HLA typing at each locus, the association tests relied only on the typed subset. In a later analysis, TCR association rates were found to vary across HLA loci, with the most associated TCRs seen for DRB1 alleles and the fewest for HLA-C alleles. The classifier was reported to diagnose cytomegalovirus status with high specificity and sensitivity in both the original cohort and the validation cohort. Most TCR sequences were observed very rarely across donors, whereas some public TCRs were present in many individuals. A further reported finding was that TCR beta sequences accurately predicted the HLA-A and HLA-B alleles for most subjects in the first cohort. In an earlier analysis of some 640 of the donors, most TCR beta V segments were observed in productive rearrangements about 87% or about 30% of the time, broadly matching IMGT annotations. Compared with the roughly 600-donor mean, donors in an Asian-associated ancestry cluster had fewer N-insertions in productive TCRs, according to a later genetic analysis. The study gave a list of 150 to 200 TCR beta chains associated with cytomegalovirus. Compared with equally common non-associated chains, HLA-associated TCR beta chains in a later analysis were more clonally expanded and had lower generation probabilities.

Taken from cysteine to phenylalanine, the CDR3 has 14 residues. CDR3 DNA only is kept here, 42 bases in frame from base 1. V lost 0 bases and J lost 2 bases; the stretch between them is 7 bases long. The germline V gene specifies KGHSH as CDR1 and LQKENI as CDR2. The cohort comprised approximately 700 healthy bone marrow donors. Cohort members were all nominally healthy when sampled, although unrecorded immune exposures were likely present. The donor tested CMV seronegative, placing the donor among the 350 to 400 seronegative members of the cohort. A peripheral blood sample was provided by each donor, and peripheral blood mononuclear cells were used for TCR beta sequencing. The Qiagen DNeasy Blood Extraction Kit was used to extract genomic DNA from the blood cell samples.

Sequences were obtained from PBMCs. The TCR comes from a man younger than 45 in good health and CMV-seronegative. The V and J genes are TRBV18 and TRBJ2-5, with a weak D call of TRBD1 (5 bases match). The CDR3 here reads CASSPPAGQETQYF. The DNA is TGTGCCAGCTCACCACCGGCAGGGCAAGAGACCCAGTACTTC.